The rows below give T cell receptor beta chains drawn from one sample of a study of T cells after posttransplantation cyclophosphamide. Produced via immunoSEQ multiplex PCR; TCRdb's table is partial and in-frame only. The profile shows some 45,000 clones, 90% of them singletons. The starting material was PBMCs, obtained 62 days after allogeneic stem cell transplant with posttransplant cyclophosphamide. These receptors were obtained from a male patient between 55 and 70 years old who received an allogeneic stem cell transplant from a related donor and was CMV-positive. Some T cells here may be from the graft donor. CDR3s include the opening cysteine and the closing phenylalanine or tryptophan. The D gene is left open where the match is weak. Size is stated for part of the rows, as once, few or many counts, or as a class when the clone is expanded.

J gene | V gene | D gene | clone size | CDR3 length | CDR3 DNA | CDR3 protein
TRBJ1-2 | TRBV5-4 | - | few | 15 | TGTGCCAGCAGCTCTGTGAAGGGAGCAGGGGATGGCTACACCTTC | CASSSVKGAGDGYTF
TRBJ2-7 | TRBV6-1 | TRBD1 | - | 13 | TGTGCCAGCAGAGCAGGGGGACCCTACGAGCAGTACTTC | CASRAGGPYEQYF
TRBJ2-3 | TRBV6-6 | TRBD2 | once | 14 | TGTGCCAGCAGCAAGGGACTAGCATCCGATACGCAGTATTTT | CASSKGLASDTQYF
TRBJ1-2 | TRBV5-6 | - | - | 15 | TGTGCCAGCAGTCCCACGTACGGGACACCCTATGGCTACACCTTC | CASSPTYGTPYGYTF
TRBJ2-5 | TRBV5-1 | TRBD2 | - | 17 | TGCGCCAGCAGCGTGTCCGGGACTAGCGGAAAGCAAGAGACCCAGTACTTC | CASSVSGTSGKQETQYF
TRBJ2-2 | TRBV27 | - | - | 13 | TGTGCCAGCAGTTTAGACGAGGCCGGGGAGCTGTTTTTT | CASSLDEAGELFF
TRBJ1-1 | TRBV19 | - | - | 13 | TGTGCCAGTAGTATGATTCGGGGGGAAGAAGCTTTCTTT | CASSMIRGEEAFF
TRBJ1-6 | TRBV11-2 | - | few | 14 | TGTGCCAGCAGCTTAGGGACAGTAAATTCACCCCTCCACTTT | CASSLGTVNSPLHF
TRBJ2-5 | TRBV11-3 | - | - | 11 | TGTGCCAGCAGCCAATCAGAGACCCAGTACTTC | CASSQSETQYF
TRBJ1-3 | TRBV30 | - | - | 12 | TGTGCCTGGAGTAACATGAGAAACACCATATATTTT | CAWSNMRNTIYF
TRBJ1-2 | TRBV18 | - | - | 13 | TGTGCCAGCTCACCAGAGGGCACCTATGGCTACACCTTC | CASSPEGTYGYTF
TRBJ2-2 | TRBV30 | - | - | 18 | TGTGCCTGGACCCTAAGGGCAGGGGAAACCTTGAACACCGGGGAACTGTTTTTT | CAWTLRAGETLNTGELFF
TRBJ2-1 | TRBV7-9 | TRBD2 | - | 15 | TGTGCCAGCAGCAGGACTATAGCGGGGGCCAATGAGCAGTTCTTC | CASSRTIAGANEQFF
TRBJ2-3 | TRBV9 | TRBD2 | - | 20 | TGTGCCAGCAGCAGTGGACTAGCGGGGGGCCCAAGCCCCCCCTCAGATACGCAGTATTTT | CASSSGLAGGPSPPSDTQYF
TRBJ1-1 | TRBV2 | TRBD1 | - | 15 | TGTGCCAGCACCCCCAAAGGACAGGTTTACACTGAAGCTTTCTTT | CASTPKGQVYTEAFF
TRBJ2-5 | TRBV15 | TRBD2 | - | 15 | TGTGCCACCAGCAGAGGTAGCGGGGAGTTAGAGACCCAGTACTTC | CATSRGSGELETQYF
TRBJ2-5 | TRBV4-1 | TRBD2 | - | 16 | TGCGCCAGCAGCCACCCTGGGACGGGGGGGCAGGTGACCCAGTACTTC | CASSHPGTGGQVTQYF
TRBJ2-2 | TRBV7-2 | TRBD2 | - | 15 | TGTGCCAGCAGCTTCAGCGGGACGAACACCGGGGAGCTGTTTTTT | CASSFSGTNTGELFF
TRBJ2-3 | TRBV4-1 | TRBD2 | - | 17 | TGCGCCAGCAGCCAAGAGACGATGAGCGGGGGCACAGATACGCAGTATTTT | CASSQETMSGGTDTQYF
TRBJ1-4 | TRBV14 | - | - | 15 | TGTGCCAGCCGCAGCTCAGGGGCGGCTAGTGAAAAACTGTTTTTT | CASRSSGAASEKLFF
TRBJ1-1 | TRBV18 | TRBD1 | - | 15 | TGTGCCAGCTCACCCAGGACAGGGATGAACACTGAAGCTTTCTTT | CASSPRTGMNTEAFF
TRBJ2-4 | TRBV28 | TRBD2 | - | 15 | TGTGCCAGCAGTTTCAGTTCCAGCGGGGCAAACATTCAGTACTTC | CASSFSSSGANIQYF
TRBJ1-4 | TRBV4-1 | TRBD1 | - | 15 | TGCGCCAGCAGCCGGGACGGAGGGGGCACTGAAAAACTGTTTTTT | CASSRDGGGTEKLFF
TRBJ2-1 | TRBV14 | - | - | 12 | TGTGCCAGCAGCCACCCAGGGGCATGGCAGTTCTTC | CASSHPGAWQFF